This TCR beta chain was observed in a study of blood T cell repertoires in COVID-19. Across the whole study: Samples came from the United States, Italy and Spain, spanning acute and convalescent COVID-19. Sources were T cells, B-cell-depleted T cells, or PBMCs; the material itself was cDNA or gDNA.

In the original analysis: Amplification of reference gene primers was used by the study to estimate nucleated cell counts. Assay used: immunoSEQ multiplex PCR; TCRdb lists only in-frame clones, some missing. The V and J calls and the clone size are those of that table, but D and trimming were determined from the DNA. The sample has over 200,000 clones; nearly 85% are singletons. The CDR3 is made up of 13 amino acids. Germline assignment: CDR1 SGHKS and CDR2 YYEKEE (reference sequence). The trim removed 4 bases at V and 3 bases at J, leaving 3 bases unmatched. Recruited during active infection, patients (from Seattle) were subsequently followed longitudinally.

The sample consisted of peripheral blood. This TCR was recovered from a woman aged 25-40 years with COVID-19, enrolled during active disease. The gene calls are TRBV5-5 and TRBJ1-2; 7 nucleotides agree with TRBD1. The DNA of the CDR3 is TGTGCCAGCAGCGTTGGGACAGACTATGGCTACACCTTC. Protein sequence: CASSVGTDYGYTF.